Listed below are T cell receptor beta chains from one sample, sequenced in a study of type 1 regulatory T cells. In TCRdb, the reads were re-called with MiXCR into one record per CDR3 protein. Of roughly 25,000 distinct CDR3 sequences listed, 55% to 80% were seen once; the top ten hold 13% to 15%. No cognate antigen is known for these TCRs. Specimen: cultured T cells, either the whole culture or a sorted T cell fraction (not recorded which). These receptors were obtained from a human donor in good health. The CDR3 runs from the conserved cysteine through the conserved F or W. The D gene is left open where the match is weak.

>TRBJ2-2|TRBV5-1|-
CASTARDPGMGTGELFF
>TRBJ2-5|TRBV7-2|-
CASSYSRGQETQYF
>TRBJ2-2|TRBV5-1|TRBD1
CASSLPHRGAGELFF
>TRBJ1-5|TRBV6-1|-
CASAPPGRGQPQHF
>TRBJ2-3|TRBV6-5|-
CASSYVRGRTDTQYF
>TRBJ2-1|TRBV5-1|-
CASSDLAEQFF
>TRBJ2-3|TRBV7-2|-
CASSLGGGVSRDF
>TRBJ2-7|TRBV5-1|-
CASSSSTLNSYEQYF
>TRBJ2-5|TRBV6-1|-
CAAGGGAPETQYF
>TRBJ1-1|TRBV7-9|TRBD1
CASSVTGSEAFF
>TRBJ2-1|TRBV28|TRBD1
CASRDRGPRFF
>TRBJ2-3|TRBV16|-
CASSRPGVVGPHTDTQYF
>TRBJ2-1|TRBV28|-
CASSLVRRNEQFF
>TRBJ1-6|TRBV6-7|TRBD1
CASSGPRDRGRLTNSPLHF
>TRBJ2-7|TRBV5-1|-
CASSLLPNSGEQYF
>TRBJ2-1|TRBV2|-
CAGTSYNEQFF
>TRBJ2-3|TRBV12-3/TRBV12-4|-
CASTQWGGPKLFTDTQYF
>TRBJ2-3|TRBV12-3/TRBV12-4|-
CASSLSGISTDTQYF
>TRBJ1-6|TRBV7-8|TRBD1
CASSTRRAGQAVSSPLHF
>TRBJ1-2|TRBV9|-
CASTPTANYGYTF
>TRBJ1-4|TRBV4-1|TRBD1
CASSQIRDRDNNEKLFF
>TRBJ2-2|TRBV12-3/TRBV12-4|-
CASKQTVIANTGELFF
>TRBJ2-3|TRBV29-1|-
CSAYRLTGDTQYF
>TRBJ2-3|TRBV6-1|TRBD2
CASSEMRAGGRDTQYF
>TRBJ2-7|TRBV11-2|-
CASSEVGEQYF
>TRBJ1-2|TRBV3-1|-
CASSQGSRAAGKYTF
>TRBJ1-4|TRBV4-1|-
CASRDAYSATNEKLFF
>TRBJ2-2|TRBV7-8|TRBD1
CASSSGTGSGELFF
>TRBJ1-2|TRBV7-2|-
CASSPSPDGVYGYTF
>TRBJ2-5|TRBV15|TRBD1
CATSWTGGLETQYF
>TRBJ1-6|TRBV7-8|TRBD1
CASSYRTGGSSYNSPLHF
>TRBJ1-2|TRBV6-1|-
CASRRTGVLHGYTF
>TRBJ1-4|TRBV4-1|-
CASSQDLRGFDEKLFF
>TRBJ2-1|TRBV20-1|-
CSASTQGREQFF
>TRBJ1-6|TRBV4-2|-
CASSRDIPRVNNSPLHF
>TRBJ2-5|TRBV5-4|TRBD1
CASSLGTGDETQYF
>TRBJ2-4|TRBV5-1|-
CASSFPEGDIQYF
>TRBJ2-7|TRBV7-6|-
CASSINPGHASEQYF
>TRBJ2-1|TRBV29-1|-
CSVDKSRDEQFF
>TRBJ2-1|TRBV5-1|-
CASSLDGGDSSEQFF
>TRBJ1-2|TRBV28|-
CASSPGFYGYTF
>TRBJ1-5|TRBV5-1|-
CASSLGETWQPQHF
>TRBJ1-1|TRBV6-5|-
CASSYSGGFVYTEAFF
>TRBJ1-2|TRBV6-2/TRBV6-3|-
CASSHHLTPGYTF
>TRBJ1-5|TRBV7-9|-
CASSAGTGNQPQHF
>TRBJ1-3|TRBV29-1|-
CSVTTGYSGNTIYF
>TRBJ2-7|TRBV5-1|-
CASSLGGVSYEQYF
>TRBJ2-4|TRBV7-2|-
CASSLLRLNIQYF